These 22 T cell receptor beta chains were all obtained from the same sample, sequenced in a study of blood T cell repertoires in COVID-19. Here immunoSEQ multiplex PCR was the method, and the copy in TCRdb shows in-frame clones only, minus some. The sample consists of around 110,000 clones, around four fifths of them appearing once. The sample taken for sequencing was peripheral blood. The receptors come from a young man with acute or convalescent COVID-19.

The J gene is TRBJ2-7, the V gene TRBV15; D is possibly TRBD2 (6 bases). Trimming removed 8 bases from V and 2 bases from J, with 10 bases in between. CDR3 size: 12 residues. Germline lookup yields CDR1 LNHNV and CDR2 YYDKDF (reference sequence). CDR3 loop: CATGTFTYEQYV. The CDR3 coding sequence is TGTGCCACCGGGACTTTTACCTACGAGCAGTACGTC.

The chain is built from TRBV10-3 and TRBJ2-5, with 10 bases matching TRBD1. The germline gives CDR1 ENHRY, CDR2 SYGVKD. The CDR3 covers 15 residues. V lost 6 bases, J lost 1 base, and 5 bases stayed unmatched. The CDR3 nucleotides are TGTGCCATCAGACCGGGACAGGGGATCCAAGAGACCCAGTACTTC. Protein sequence: CAIRPGQGIQETQYF.

This clone was observed once. CDR3: CSATTGGGYTF. CDR3 in DNA: TGCAGTGCCACGACAGGGGGCGGCTACACCTTC. The chain combines TRBV20-1 with TRBJ1-2, with 10 bases lining up with TRBD1. Germline-derived CDR1 and CDR2 are DFQATT and SNEGSKA (reference sequence). CDR3 length equals 11 residues. V lost 6 bases, J lost 8 bases, and 3 bases stayed unmatched.

The gene calls are TRBV9 and TRBJ1-6, with TRBD1 as a possible D gene (6 bases). Germline V CDR1 and CDR2: SGDLS, YYNGEE. V was clipped by 2 bases and J by 7 bases, with 7 bases between them. CDR3 length equals 13 residues. The CDR3 sequence: CASSVGTNSPLHF. The CDR3, as DNA: TGTGCCAGCAGCGTGGGGACAAATTCACCCCTCCACTTT.

The V and J genes are TRBV27 and TRBJ1-5; possible D gene TRBD1, 6 bases. The CDR3 sequence is 15 residues long. Deletions cut 6 bases from V and 1 base from J, with 13 bases between. Germline V gene lookup returns CDR1 MNHEY and CDR2 SMNVEV (reference sequence). Here the CDR3 reads CASSLQGQSNQPQHF. The CDR3 bases are TGTGCCAGCAGCCTACAGGGTCAAAGCAATCAGCCCCAGCATTTT.

The chain has TRBV12-3 or TRBV12-4 and TRBJ1-6; no clear D gene. CDR3 length: 13 residues. V lost 8 bases and J 8 bases, leaving 13 bases between the germline ends. CDR3 sequence reads: CASCDPPDSPLHF. The DNA for the CDR3 is TGTGCCAGCTGCGATCCCCCGGATTCACCCCTCCACTTT.

This sequence joins TRBV7-8 and TRBJ2-1, with D possibly TRBD1 on 6 matching bases. The germline gives CDR1 SGHVS, CDR2 FQNEAQ. The V end lost 1 base, the J end lost 7 bases, and 8 bases lay between the germline ends. This CDR3 is built from 13 residues. The CDR3 DNA sequence: TGTGCCAGCAGCTTAGACAGGGAAAATGAGCAGTTCTTC. Encoded protein: CASSLDRENEQFF.

CDR3 sequence: CASSRGTPSSYNSPLHF. The CDR3 bases are TGTGCCAGCAGCAGGGGAACCCCGAGCTCCTATAATTCACCCCTCCACTTT. The V and J genes are TRBV5-6 and TRBJ1-6; possible D gene TRBD1, 5 bases. V was shortened by 4 bases and J by 0 bases, with 14 bases between the two germline ends. The germline V gene encodes CDR1 SGHDT and CDR2 YYEEEE. The CDR3 extends over 17 amino acids.

The rearrangement links TRBV6-2 or TRBV6-3 to TRBJ2-7; 7 positions agree with TRBD1. Germline V gene sequence: CDR1 MNHEY, CDR2 SVGEGT. The J segment lost 2 bases and the V segment lost 4 bases, leaving 8 bases of the junction unmatched. The CDR3 is 15 residues long. In DNA, the CDR3 is TGTGCCAGCAGTTCCTTGAAGGGGGCAACCTACGAGCAGTACTTC. Encoded protein: CASSSLKGATYEQYF.

This sequence joins TRBV5-4 and TRBJ2-7; D perhaps matches TRBD1 (6 bases). This CDR3 spans 15 amino acids. From germline, CDR1 is SGHNT and CDR2 YYREEE (reference sequence). V lost 4 bases to trimming and J lost 3 bases, with 17 bases between them. DNA of the CDR3: TGTGCCAGCAGCCCGGATCCCGACAGGCTCTACGAGCAGTACGTC. This translates into CASSPDPDRLYEQYV.

The genes are TRBV6-5 and TRBJ2-7; 11 nucleotides agree with TRBD2. Germline V gene lookup returns CDR1 MNHEY and CDR2 SVGAGI. Unmatched junction bases numbered 4, after V lost 0 bases and J lost 3 bases. The CDR3 extends over 16 amino acids. The CDR3 sequence is CASSYSASGGIYEQYF. For the CDR3, the DNA is TGTGCCAGCAGTTACTCCGCTAGCGGGGGGATCTACGAGCAGTACTTC.

The V call is TRBV9, the J call TRBJ2-3, with 7 bases that match TRBD1. V lost 0 bases to trimming and J lost 4 bases; unmatched junction nucleotides: 5. This CDR3 comprises 15 residues. Germline lookup yields CDR1 SGDLS and CDR2 YYNGEE. The CDR3 DNA is TGTGCCAGCAGCGTAGGAAGACAGGGCCCAGATACGCAGTATTTT. Its translation: CASSVGRQGPDTQYF.

The chain employs TRBV9 and TRBJ1-6; TRBD1 matches at 8 bases. The CDR3 extends over 16 amino acids. With V trimmed by 3 bases and J by 6 bases, 8 bases remained unmatched. Germline lookup yields CDR1 SGDLS and CDR2 YYNGEE. In nucleotides, the CDR3 is TGTGCCAGCAGCGCTTTAGGACAGGGTGGTAATTCACCCCTCCACTTT. It encodes CASSALGQGGNSPLHF. The variable domain in full, completed from reference TRBV9 and TRBJ1-6, reads DSGVTQTPKHLITATGQRVTLRCSPRSGDLSVYWYQQSLDQGLQFLIQYYNGEERAKGNILERFSAQQFPDLHSELNLSSLELGDSALYFCASSALGQGGNSPLHFGNGTRLTVT.

This clone was seen a few times. DNA of the CDR3: TGTGCCAGCAGTTACACCTCCTCGGACACTGAAGCTTTCTTT. Residues: CASSYTSSDTEAFF. The rearrangement joins TRBV6-6 to TRBJ1-1; D not resolved. Germline loops: CDR1 MNHNY, CDR2 SVGAGI (reference sequence). Trimming pared 2 bases from V and 3 bases from J, leaving 10 bases between. The CDR3 sequence is 14 residues long.

This clone was observed a few times. The chain links TRBV20-1 to TRBJ2-1, with D tentatively TRBD2 (5 bases). CDR1 is DFQATT and CDR2 is SNEGSKA in the germline V gene (reference sequence). Trimming stripped 7 bases from V and 8 bases from J, with 9 bases between. The CDR3 extends over 10 amino acids. The chain's CDR3 is CSVPRDEQFF. The CDR3, as DNA: TGCAGTGTCCCGAGGGATGAGCAGTTCTTC.

The rearrangement joins TRBV21-1 to TRBJ1-5. TRBV21-1 is described as a pseudogene. This CDR3 region has 14 residues. This CDR3 is CASSKNRANQPQHF. CDR3 bases: TGTGCCAGCAGCAAGAACCGCGCCAATCAGCCCCAGCATTTT.

The J gene is TRBJ2-5, the V gene TRBV2; no clear D. The V and J ends lost 3 bases and 2 bases respectively, with 10 bases between them. The CDR3 length is 14 residues. CDR1 SNHLY and CDR2 FYNNEI come from the germline V gene. CDR3 loop: CASSDAQIQETQYF. The CDR3 DNA reads as TGTGCCAGCAGTGATGCACAGATACAAGAGACCCAGTACTTC.

This chain connects TRBV4-1 to TRBJ2-7, with 11 nucleotides matching TRBD2. The ends lost 1 base at V and 4 bases at J; junction bases unmatched: 0. CDR3 length: 14 amino acids. Germline-derived CDR1 and CDR2 are MGHRA and YSYEKL. In DNA, the CDR3 is TGCGCCAGCAGCCAAGGGACTAGCGGGTACGAGCAGTACGTC. Translating it yields CASSQGTSGYEQYV.

This clone was found once. For the CDR3, the DNA is TGTGCCAGCAGTGAAGGTGATAGCGGGGGAGGAGGGGAGCTGTTTTTT. Amino acid sequence: CASSEGDSGGGGELFF. The gene calls are TRBV6-1 and TRBJ2-2; 9 positions agree with TRBD2. CDR3 length: 16 residues. V gave up 1 base and J gave up 8 bases; unmatched junction bases: 8. Germline CDR1 reads MNHNS; CDR2 reads SASEGT.

This chain connects TRBV5-6 to TRBJ1-1, with D perhaps matching TRBD1 (5 bases). The V and J ends lost 0 bases and 0 bases respectively, with 9 bases between them. This CDR3 has 15 residues. CDR1 is SGHDT, CDR2 YYEEEE, per germline. The CDR3 protein is CASSLGTGLNTEAFF. The CDR3 nucleotides are TGTGCCAGCAGCTTGGGAACAGGTTTGAACACTGAAGCTTTCTTT.

This clone was recorded a few times. The chain recombines TRBV2 with TRBJ2-7; TRBD1 matches at 7 bases. J was trimmed by 5 bases and V by 3 bases; bases with no gene match: 7. The CDR3 extends over 14 amino acids. Germline CDR1 and CDR2: SNHLY and FYNNEI. The CDR3 loop is CASSDDRVLHEQYF. DNA of the CDR3: TGTGCCAGCAGTGATGACAGGGTCCTGCACGAGCAGTACTTC.

This sequence joins TRBV7-6 and TRBJ1-3, with a possible D match to TRBD1 (5 bases). This CDR3 region has 15 residues. V lost 0 bases to trimming and J lost 7 bases, with 13 bases between them. Germline loops: CDR1 SGHVS, CDR2 FNYEAQ. In DNA, the CDR3 is TGTGCCAGCAGCTTAGCGGGGGAGGGTGCGAACACCATATATTTT. It codes for CASSLAGEGANTIYF.